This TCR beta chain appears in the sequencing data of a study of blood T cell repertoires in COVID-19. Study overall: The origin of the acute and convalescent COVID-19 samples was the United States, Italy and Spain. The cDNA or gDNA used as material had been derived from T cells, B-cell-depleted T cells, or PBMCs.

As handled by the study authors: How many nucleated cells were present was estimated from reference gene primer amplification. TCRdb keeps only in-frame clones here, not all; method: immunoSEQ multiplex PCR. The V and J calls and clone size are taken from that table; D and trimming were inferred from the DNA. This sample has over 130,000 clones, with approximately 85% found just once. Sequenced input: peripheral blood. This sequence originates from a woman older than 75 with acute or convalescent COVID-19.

DNA of the CDR3: TGTGCCAGCAACCCCACAGGGGGCGTGCAGCCCCAGCATTTT. Translating it yields CASNPTGGVQPQHF. The chain joins TRBV6-5 to TRBJ1-5; TRBD1 aligns across 9 bases. The CDR3 contains 14 residues. V lost 7 bases and J lost 7; bases outside the gene matches: 8. Per the germline V gene, CDR1 is MNHEY and CDR2 is SVGAGI.